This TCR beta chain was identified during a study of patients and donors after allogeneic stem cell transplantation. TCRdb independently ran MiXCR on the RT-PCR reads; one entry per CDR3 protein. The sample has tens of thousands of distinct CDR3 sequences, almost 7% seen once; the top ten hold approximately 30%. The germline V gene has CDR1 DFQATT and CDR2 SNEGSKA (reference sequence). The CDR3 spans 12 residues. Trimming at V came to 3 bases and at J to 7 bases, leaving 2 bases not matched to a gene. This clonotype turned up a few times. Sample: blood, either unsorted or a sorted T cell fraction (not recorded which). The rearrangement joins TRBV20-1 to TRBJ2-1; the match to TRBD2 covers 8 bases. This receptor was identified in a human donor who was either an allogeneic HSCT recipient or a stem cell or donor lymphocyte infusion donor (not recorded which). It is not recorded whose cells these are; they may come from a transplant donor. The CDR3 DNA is TGCAGTGCTAGCGGGAGGGGGAATGAGCAGTTCTTC. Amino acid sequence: CSASGRGNEQFF.